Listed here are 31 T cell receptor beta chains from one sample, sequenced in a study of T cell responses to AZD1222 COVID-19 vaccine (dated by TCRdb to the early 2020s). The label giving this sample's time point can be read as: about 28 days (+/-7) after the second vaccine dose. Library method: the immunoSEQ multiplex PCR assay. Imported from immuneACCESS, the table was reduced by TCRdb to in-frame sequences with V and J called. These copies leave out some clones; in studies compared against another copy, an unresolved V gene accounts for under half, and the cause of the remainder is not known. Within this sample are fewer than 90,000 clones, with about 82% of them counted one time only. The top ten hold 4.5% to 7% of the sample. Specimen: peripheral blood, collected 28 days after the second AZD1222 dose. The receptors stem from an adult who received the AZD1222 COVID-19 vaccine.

In DNA, the CDR3 is TGTGCCAGCAGCTTGGACGGCGAGCAGTACTTC. This encodes CASSLDGEQYF. The genes are TRBV5-6 and TRBJ2-7; D unresolved. Trimming left V 0 bases short and J 6 bases short, with 4 bases between. CDR1 and CDR2 from the germline V gene are SGHDT and YYEEEE. The CDR3 covers 11 residues.

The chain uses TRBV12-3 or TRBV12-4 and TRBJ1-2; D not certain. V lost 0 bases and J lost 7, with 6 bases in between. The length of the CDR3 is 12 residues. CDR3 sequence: CASSLAGFGYTF. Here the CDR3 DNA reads TGTGCCAGCAGTTTAGCGGGGTTTGGCTACACCTTC.

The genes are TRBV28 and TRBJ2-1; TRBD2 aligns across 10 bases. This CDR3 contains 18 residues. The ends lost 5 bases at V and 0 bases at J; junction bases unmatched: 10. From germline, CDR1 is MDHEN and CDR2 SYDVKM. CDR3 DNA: TGTGCCAGCAGTCCCCTTAGCGGGGGGCGGAGCTCCTACAATGAGCAGTTCTTC. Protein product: CASSPLSGGRSSYNEQFF. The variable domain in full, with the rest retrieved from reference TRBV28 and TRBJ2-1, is DVKVTQSSRYLVKRTGEKVFLECVQDMDHENMFWYRQDPGLGLRLIYFSYDVKMKEKGDIPEGYSVSREKKERFSLILESASTNQTSMYLCASSPLSGGRSSYNEQFFGPGTRLTVL.

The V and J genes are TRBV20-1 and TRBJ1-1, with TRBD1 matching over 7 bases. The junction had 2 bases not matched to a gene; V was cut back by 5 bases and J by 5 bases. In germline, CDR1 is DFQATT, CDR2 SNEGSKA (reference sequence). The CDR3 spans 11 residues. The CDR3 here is CSARTGTEAFF. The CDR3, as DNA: TGCAGTGCTCGGACAGGTACTGAAGCTTTCTTT.

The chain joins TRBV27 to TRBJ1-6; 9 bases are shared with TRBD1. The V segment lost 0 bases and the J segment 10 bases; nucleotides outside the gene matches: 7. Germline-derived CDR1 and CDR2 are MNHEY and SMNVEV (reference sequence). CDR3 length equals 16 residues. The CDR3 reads CASSLSMGQGGSPLHF. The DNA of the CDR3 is TGTGCCAGCAGTTTATCGATGGGACAGGGCGGATCACCCCTCCACTTT.

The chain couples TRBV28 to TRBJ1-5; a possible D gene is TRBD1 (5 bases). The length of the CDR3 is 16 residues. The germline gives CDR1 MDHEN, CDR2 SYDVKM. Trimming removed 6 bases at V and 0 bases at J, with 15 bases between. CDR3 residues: CASSPTEGYSNQPQHF. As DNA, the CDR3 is TGTGCCAGCAGCCCGACAGAGGGATATAGCAATCAGCCCCAGCATTTT.

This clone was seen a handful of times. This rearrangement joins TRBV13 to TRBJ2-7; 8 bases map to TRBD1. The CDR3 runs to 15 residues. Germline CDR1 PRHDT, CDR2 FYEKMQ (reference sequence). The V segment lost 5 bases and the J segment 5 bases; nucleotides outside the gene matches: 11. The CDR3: CASSLVEDRGDEQYF. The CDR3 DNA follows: TGTGCCAGCAGCCTAGTTGAAGACAGGGGCGACGAGCAGTACTTC.

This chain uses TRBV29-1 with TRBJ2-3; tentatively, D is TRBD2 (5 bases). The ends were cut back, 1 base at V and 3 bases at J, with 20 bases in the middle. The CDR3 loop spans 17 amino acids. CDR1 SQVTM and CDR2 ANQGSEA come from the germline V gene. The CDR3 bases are TGCAGCGTTGAAGCAGGCCAGTCTAGCCCATTAACAGATACGCAGTATTTT. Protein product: CSVEAGQSSPLTDTQYF.

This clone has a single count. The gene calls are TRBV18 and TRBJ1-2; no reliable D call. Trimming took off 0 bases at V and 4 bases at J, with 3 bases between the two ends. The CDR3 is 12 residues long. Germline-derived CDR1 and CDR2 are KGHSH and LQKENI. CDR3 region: CASSPPVYGYTF. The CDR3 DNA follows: TGTGCCAGCTCACCACCGGTCTATGGCTACACCTTC.

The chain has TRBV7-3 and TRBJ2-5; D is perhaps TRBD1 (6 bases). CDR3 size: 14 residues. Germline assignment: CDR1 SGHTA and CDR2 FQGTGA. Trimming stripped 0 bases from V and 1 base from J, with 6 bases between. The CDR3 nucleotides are TGTGCCAGCAGCTTAACAGGGGGCCAAGAGACCCAGTACTTC. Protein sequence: CASSLTGGQETQYF.

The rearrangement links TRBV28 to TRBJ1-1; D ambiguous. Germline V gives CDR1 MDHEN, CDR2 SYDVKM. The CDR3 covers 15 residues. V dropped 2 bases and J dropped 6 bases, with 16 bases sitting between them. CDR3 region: CASSLQYTRVSEAFF. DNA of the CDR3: TGTGCCAGCAGTTTACAGTATACCCGGGTCTCTGAAGCTTTCTTT. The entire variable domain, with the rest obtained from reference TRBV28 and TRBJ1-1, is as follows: DVKVTQSSRYLVKRTGEKVFLECVQDMDHENMFWYRQDPGLGLRLIYFSYDVKMKEKGDIPEGYSVSREKKERFSLILESASTNQTSMYLCASSLQYTRVSEAFFGQGTRLTVV.

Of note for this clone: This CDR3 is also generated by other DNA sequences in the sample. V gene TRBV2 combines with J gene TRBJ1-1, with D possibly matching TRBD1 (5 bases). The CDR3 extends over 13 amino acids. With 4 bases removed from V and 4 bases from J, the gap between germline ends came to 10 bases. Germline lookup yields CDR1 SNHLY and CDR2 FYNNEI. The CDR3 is CASSGPGVTEAFF. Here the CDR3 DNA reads TGTGCCAGCAGTGGACCGGGGGTCACTGAAGCTTTCTTT.

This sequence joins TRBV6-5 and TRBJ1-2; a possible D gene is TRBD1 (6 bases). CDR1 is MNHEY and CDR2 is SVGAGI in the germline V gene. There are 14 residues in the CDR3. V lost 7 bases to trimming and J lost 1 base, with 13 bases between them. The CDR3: CASTLQGINYGYTF. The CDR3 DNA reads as TGTGCCAGCACACTCCAGGGGATTAACTATGGCTACACCTTC.

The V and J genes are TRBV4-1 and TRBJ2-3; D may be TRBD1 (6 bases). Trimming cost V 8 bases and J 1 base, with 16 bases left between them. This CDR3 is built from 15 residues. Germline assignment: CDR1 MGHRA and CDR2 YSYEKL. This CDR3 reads CASARQEIGTDTQYF. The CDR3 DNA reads TGCGCCAGCGCACGACAGGAGATCGGCACAGATACGCAGTATTTT.

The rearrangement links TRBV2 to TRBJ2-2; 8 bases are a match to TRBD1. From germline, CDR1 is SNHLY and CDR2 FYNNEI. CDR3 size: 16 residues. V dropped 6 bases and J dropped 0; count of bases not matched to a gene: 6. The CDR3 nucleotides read TGTGCCAGCAGCACGCCGGGACAGGCGAACACCGGGGAGCTGTTTTTT. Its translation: CASSTPGQANTGELFF.

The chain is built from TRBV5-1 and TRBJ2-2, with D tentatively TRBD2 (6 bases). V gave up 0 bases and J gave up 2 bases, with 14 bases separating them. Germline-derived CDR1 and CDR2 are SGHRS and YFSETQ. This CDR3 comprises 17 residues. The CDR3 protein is CASSLAGLAENTGELFF. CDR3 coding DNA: TGCGCCAGCAGCTTGGCCGGGTTAGCGGAAAACACCGGGGAGCTGTTTTTT.

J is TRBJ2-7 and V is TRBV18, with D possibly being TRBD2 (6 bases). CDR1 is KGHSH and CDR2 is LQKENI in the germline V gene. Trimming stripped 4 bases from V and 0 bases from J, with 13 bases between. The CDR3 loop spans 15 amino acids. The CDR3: CASSQQEGPSYEQYF. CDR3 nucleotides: TGTGCCAGCTCACAACAGGAGGGGCCCTCCTACGAGCAGTACTTC.

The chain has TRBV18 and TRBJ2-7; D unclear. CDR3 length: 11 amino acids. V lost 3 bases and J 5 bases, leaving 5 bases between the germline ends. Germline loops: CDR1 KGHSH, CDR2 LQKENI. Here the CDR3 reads CASSPSDEQYF. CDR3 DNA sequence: TGTGCCAGCTCACCGTCAGACGAGCAGTACTTC.

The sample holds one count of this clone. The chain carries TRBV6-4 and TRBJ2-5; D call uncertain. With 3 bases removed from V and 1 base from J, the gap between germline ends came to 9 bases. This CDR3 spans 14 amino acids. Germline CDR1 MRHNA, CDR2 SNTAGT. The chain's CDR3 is CASSEHWGQETQYF. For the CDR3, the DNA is TGTGCCAGCAGTGAGCATTGGGGCCAAGAGACCCAGTACTTC.

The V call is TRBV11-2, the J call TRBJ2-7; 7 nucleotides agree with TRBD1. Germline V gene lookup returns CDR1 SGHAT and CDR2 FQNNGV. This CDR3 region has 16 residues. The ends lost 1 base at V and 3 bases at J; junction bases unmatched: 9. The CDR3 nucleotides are TGTGCCAGCAGCTTAGGTGGGTTGACAGGGAGCTACGAGCAGTACTTC. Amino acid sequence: CASSLGGLTGSYEQYF.

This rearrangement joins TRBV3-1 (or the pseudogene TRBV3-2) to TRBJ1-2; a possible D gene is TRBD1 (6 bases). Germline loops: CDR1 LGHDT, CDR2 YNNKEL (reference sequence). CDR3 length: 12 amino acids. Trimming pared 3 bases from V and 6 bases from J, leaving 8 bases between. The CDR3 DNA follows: TGTGCCAGCAGCCAGGGGGCTGATGGCTACACCTTC. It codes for CASSQGADGYTF.

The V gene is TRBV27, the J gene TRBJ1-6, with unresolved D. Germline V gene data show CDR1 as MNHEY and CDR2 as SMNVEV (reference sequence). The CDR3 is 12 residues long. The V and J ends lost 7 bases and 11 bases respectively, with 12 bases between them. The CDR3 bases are TGTGCCAGCAAAAAGGAAACCGCACCCCTCCACTTT. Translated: CASKKETAPLHF.

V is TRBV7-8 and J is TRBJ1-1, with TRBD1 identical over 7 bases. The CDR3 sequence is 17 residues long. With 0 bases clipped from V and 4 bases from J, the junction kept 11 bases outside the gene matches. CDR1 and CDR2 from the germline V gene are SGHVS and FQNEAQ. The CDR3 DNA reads TGTGCCAGCAGCTTAGCTCGATCCCAACCAGGGGGCACTGAAGCTTTCTTT. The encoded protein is CASSLARSQPGGTEAFF.

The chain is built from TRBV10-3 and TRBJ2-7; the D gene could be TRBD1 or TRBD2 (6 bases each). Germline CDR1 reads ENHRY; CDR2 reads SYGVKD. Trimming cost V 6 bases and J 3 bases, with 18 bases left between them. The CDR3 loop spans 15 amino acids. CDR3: CAIRGGHLEGYEQYF. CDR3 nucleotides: TGTGCCATCAGGGGGGGACACCTCGAGGGCTACGAGCAGTACTTC.

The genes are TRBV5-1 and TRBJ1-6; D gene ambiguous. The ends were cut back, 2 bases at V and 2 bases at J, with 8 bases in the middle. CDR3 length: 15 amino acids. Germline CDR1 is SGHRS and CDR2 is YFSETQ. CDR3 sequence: CASSFQGPYNSPLHF. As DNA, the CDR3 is TGCGCCAGCAGCTTCCAAGGCCCCTATAATTCACCCCTCCACTTT. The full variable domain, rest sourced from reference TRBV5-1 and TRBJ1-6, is KAGVTQTPRYLIKTRGQQVTLSCSPISGHRSVSWYQQTPGQGLQFLFEYFSETQRNKGNFPGRFSGRQFSNSRSEMNVSTLELGDSALYLCASSFQGPYNSPLHFGNGTRLTVT.

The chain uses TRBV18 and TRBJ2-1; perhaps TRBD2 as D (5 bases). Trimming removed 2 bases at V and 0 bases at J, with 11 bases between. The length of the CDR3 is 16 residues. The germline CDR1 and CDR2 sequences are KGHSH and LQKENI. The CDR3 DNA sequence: TGTGCCAGCTCACCAGCGAGGGCACTCTCCTACAATGAGCAGTTCTTC. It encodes CASSPARALSYNEQFF. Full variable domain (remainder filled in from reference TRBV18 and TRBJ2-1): NAGVMQNPRHLVRRRGQEARLRCSPMKGHSHVYWYRQLPEEGLKFMVYLQKENIIDESGMPKERFSAEFPKEGPSILRIQQVVRGDSAAYFCASSPARALSYNEQFFGPGTRLTVL.

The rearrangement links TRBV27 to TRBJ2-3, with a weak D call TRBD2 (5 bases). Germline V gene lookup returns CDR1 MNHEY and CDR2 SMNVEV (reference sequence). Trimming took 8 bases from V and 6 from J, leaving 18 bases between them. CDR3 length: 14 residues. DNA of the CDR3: TGTGCCAGCTCCATCAAGCCGGGGTGGGATACGCAGTATTTT. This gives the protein CASSIKPGWDTQYF.

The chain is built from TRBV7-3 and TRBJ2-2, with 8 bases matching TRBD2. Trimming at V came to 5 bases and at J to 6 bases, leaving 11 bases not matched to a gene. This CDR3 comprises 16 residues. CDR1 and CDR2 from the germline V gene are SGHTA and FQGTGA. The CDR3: CASSPARGGAAGELFF. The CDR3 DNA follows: TGTGCCAGCAGCCCCGCTCGGGGGGGCGCAGCCGGGGAGCTGTTTTTT.

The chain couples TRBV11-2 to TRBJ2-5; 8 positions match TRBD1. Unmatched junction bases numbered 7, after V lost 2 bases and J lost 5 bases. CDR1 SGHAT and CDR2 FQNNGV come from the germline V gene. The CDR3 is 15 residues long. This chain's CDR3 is CASSLQGANMETQYF. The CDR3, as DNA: TGTGCCAGCAGCTTACAGGGGGCGAATATGGAGACCCAGTACTTC.

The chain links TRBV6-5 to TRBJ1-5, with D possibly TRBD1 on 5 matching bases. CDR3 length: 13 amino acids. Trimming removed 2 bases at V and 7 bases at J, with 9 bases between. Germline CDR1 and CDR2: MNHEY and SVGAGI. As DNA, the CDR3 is TGTGCCAGCAGTTACGGGGCCCAGCAGCCCCAGCATTTT. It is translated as CASSYGAQQPQHF.

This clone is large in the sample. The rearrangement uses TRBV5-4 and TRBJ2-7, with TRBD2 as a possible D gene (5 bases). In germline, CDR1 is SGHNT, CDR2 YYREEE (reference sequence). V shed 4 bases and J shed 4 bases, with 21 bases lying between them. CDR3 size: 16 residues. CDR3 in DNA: TGTGCCAGCAGCCTCATCTCTACGCGACTACTGTACGAGCAGTACTTC. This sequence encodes CASSLISTRLLYEQYF.